These 25 T cell receptor beta chains originate from one sample sequenced in a study of long-term antiretroviral therapy in people with HIV. This was the immunoSEQ v3.0 assay at survey level. Some clones are missing from TCRdb's copy, which holds only in-frame ones; the method was immunoSEQ multiplex PCR. The sample holds 20,000 to 25,000 clones, roughly 83% seen once. The sequencing used unsorted PBMCs, collected around 4.3 years after starting antiretroviral therapy. These receptors all stem from a man aged 25 to 45 with HIV.

This rearrangement joins TRBV7-9 to TRBJ1-2, with 7 bases fitting TRBD1. Germline-derived CDR1 and CDR2 are SEHNR and FQNEAQ (reference sequence). The length of the CDR3 is 14 residues. Losses at the gene ends were 5 bases for V and 8 bases for J; bases not matched to a gene: 11. CDR3 residues: CASSKPTGRGGYTF. The CDR3 DNA reads TGTGCCAGCAGCAAACCGACAGGGAGAGGAGGCTACACCTTC.

This sequence joins TRBV10-3 and TRBJ2-3; no reliable D call. V shed 2 bases and J shed 0 bases, with 6 bases lying between them. In germline, CDR1 is ENHRY, CDR2 SYGVKD. The CDR3 extends over 14 amino acids. The CDR3 is CAISENGSTDTQYF. For the CDR3, the DNA is TGTGCCATCAGTGAGAACGGCAGCACAGATACGCAGTATTTT.

The chain recombines TRBV15 with TRBJ1-6; D gene ambiguous. V lost 1 base to trimming and J lost 0 bases, with 4 bases between them. This CDR3 is built from 15 residues. Germline V lookup: CDR1 LNHNV, CDR2 YYDKDF (reference sequence). The CDR3 DNA is TGTGCCACCAGCAGAGGTGGCTCCTATAATTCACCCCTCCACTTT. Residues: CATSRGGSYNSPLHF. The full variable domain, with the rest looked up from reference TRBV15 and TRBJ1-6, is DAMVIQNPRYQVTQFGKPVTLSCSQTLNHNVMYWYQQKSSQAPKLLFHYYDKDFNNEADTPDNFQSRRPNTSFCFLDIRSPGLGDTAMYLCATSRGGSYNSPLHFGNGTRLTVT.

The rearrangement joins TRBV2 to TRBJ2-4; 8 bases match TRBD1. The CDR3 is 12 residues long. Germline-derived CDR1 and CDR2 are SNHLY and FYNNEI. The V segment lost 8 bases and the J segment 10 bases; nucleotides outside the gene matches: 7. The CDR3 is CASGTGPRIQYF. CDR3 nucleotides: TGTGCCAGCGGGACAGGCCCAAGGATTCAGTACTTC.

The chain couples TRBV7-3 to TRBJ2-3; the D gene is possibly TRBD2 (6 bases). V lost 2 bases, J lost 1 base, and 16 bases lay in between. CDR1 and CDR2 from the germline V gene are SGHTA and FQGTGA. The CDR3 covers 17 residues. CDR3 sequence: CASSLWGVGSGTDTQYF. Written as DNA, the CDR3 is TGTGCCAGCAGCTTATGGGGGGTTGGATCCGGCACAGATACGCAGTATTTT.

This clone was counted a few times. The J gene is TRBJ1-3, the V gene TRBV27; unclear D gene. V lost 5 bases and J lost 0, with 17 bases in between. The CDR3 contains 17 residues. CDR1 MNHEY and CDR2 SMNVEV come from the germline V gene (reference sequence). CDR3 DNA: TGTGCCAGCAGTCCATATTCACCTGCCTTCTCTGGAAACACCATATATTTT. This sequence encodes CASSPYSPAFSGNTIYF.

The chain is built from TRBV7-9 and TRBJ2-7; 8 positions match TRBD2. CDR3 length: 15 amino acids. V lost 5 bases to trimming and J lost 4 bases; unmatched junction nucleotides: 10. Germline loops: CDR1 SEHNR, CDR2 FQNEAQ (reference sequence). The CDR3 DNA follows: TGTGCCAGCAGCCCAATAGCGGGGCGGCCTTACGAGCAGTACTTC. Its translation: CASSPIAGRPYEQYF.

The chain joins TRBV6-5 to TRBJ1-2; maybe TRBD1 (5 bases). The germline gives CDR1 MNHEY, CDR2 SVGAGI. Trimming removed 6 bases from V and 1 base from J, with 12 bases in between. This CDR3 region has 14 residues. The CDR3 loop reads CASSPDRDNYGYTF. As DNA, the CDR3 is TGTGCCAGCAGCCCCGACAGAGATAACTATGGCTACACCTTC.

The J gene is TRBJ1-4, the V gene TRBV7-9, with 7 nucleotides matching TRBD1. CDR1 and CDR2 (germline): SEHNR, FQNEAQ (reference sequence). Germline trimming cut 5 bases from V and 4 bases from J; bases unmatched to any gene: 4. There are 14 residues in the CDR3. CDR3 region: CASSIDRDNEKLFF. The CDR3 region has the DNA TGTGCCAGCAGCATTGACAGGGATAATGAAAAACTGTTTTTT.

This clone was picked up one time. The J gene is TRBJ1-3, the V gene TRBV7-8, with 7 bases fitting TRBD1. Germline V gene data show CDR1 as SGHVS and CDR2 as FQNEAQ. After removal of 8 bases from V and 4 bases from J, the junction contained 5 bases not matched to a gene. The CDR3 is made up of 13 amino acids. The CDR3 loop reads CASRRGTGNTIYF. CDR3 bases: TGTGCCAGCCGCAGGGGGACCGGAAACACCATATATTTT.

V is TRBV2 and J is TRBJ2-1, with 11 bases aligning to TRBD2. The CDR3 loop spans 14 amino acids. J lost 7 bases, V lost 6 bases, and 5 bases had no gene match. Germline V lookup: CDR1 SNHLY, CDR2 FYNNEI. This CDR3 is CASRRLAGRNEQFF. CDR3 nucleotide sequence: TGTGCCAGCAGGAGACTAGCGGGAAGGAATGAGCAGTTCTTC. Filled out from reference TRBV2 and TRBJ2-1, the complete variable domain reads EPEVTQTPSHQVTQMGQEVILRCVPISNHLYFYWYRQILGQKVEFLVSFYNNEISEKSEIFDDQFSVERPDGSNFTLKIRSTKLEDSAMYFCASRRLAGRNEQFFGPGTRLTVL.

This clone is a singleton in its sample. The chain employs TRBV27 and TRBJ2-4; D unclear. Germline V gene sequence: CDR1 MNHEY, CDR2 SMNVEV (reference sequence). The CDR3 totals 16 residues. Trimming left V 4 bases short and J 0 bases short, with 13 bases between. The CDR3 loop reads CASSYTVGLAKNIQYF. In DNA form, the CDR3 reads TGTGCCAGCAGTTATACAGTGGGATTAGCCAAAAACATTCAGTACTTC.

CDR3 DNA: TGTGCCAGCAGGGACAGGGCGTTCTTCTATGGCTACACCTTC. Translation: CASRDRAFFYGYTF. V and J are TRBV6-1 and TRBJ1-2; 8 bases map to TRBD1. Germline values: CDR1 MNHNS, CDR2 SASEGT. With 6 bases clipped from V and 4 bases from J, the junction kept 7 bases outside the gene matches. This CDR3 spans 14 amino acids.

The chain has TRBV28 and TRBJ2-7, with D perhaps matching TRBD2 (7 bases). CDR1 MDHEN and CDR2 SYDVKM come from the germline V gene. With 2 bases removed from V and 1 base from J, the gap between germline ends came to 15 bases. This CDR3 is 16 amino acids long. CDR3 protein: CASSLGGARRSYEQYF. The CDR3 coding sequence is TGTGCCAGCAGTTTAGGGGGGGCCAGACGTTCCTACGAGCAGTACTTC.

This clone was seen a handful of times. The rearrangement links TRBV7-3 to TRBJ1-6; D is unresolved. Trimming pared 2 bases from V and 6 bases from J, leaving 5 bases between. The germline gives CDR1 SGHTA, CDR2 FQGTGA. There are 13 residues in the CDR3. The CDR3 DNA follows: TGTGCCAGCAGCTTACAGTTTAATTCACCCCTCCACTTT. Residues: CASSLQFNSPLHF.

The rearrangement links TRBV28 to TRBJ2-4, with TRBD2 as a possible D gene (5 bases). The germline V gene has CDR1 MDHEN and CDR2 SYDVKM. V was shortened by 3 bases and J by 3 bases, with 9 bases between the two germline ends. This CDR3 comprises 14 residues. CDR3 protein: CASSLRVSKNIQYF. CDR3 sequence (DNA): TGTGCCAGCAGTTTGAGGGTAAGCAAAAACATTCAGTACTTC.

The chain employs TRBV27 and TRBJ2-3; D call uncertain. This CDR3 spans 12 amino acids. Germline loops: CDR1 MNHEY, CDR2 SMNVEV (reference sequence). Trimming removed 5 bases at V and 6 bases at J, with 9 bases between. The CDR3 region has the DNA TGTGCCAGCAGTCCATCTGTGGATACGCAGTATTTT. Translation: CASSPSVDTQYF.

This sequence joins TRBV5-6 and TRBJ2-1; 9 bases agree with TRBD1. Germline trimming cut 0 bases from V and 5 bases from J; bases unmatched to any gene: 9. The CDR3 totals 17 residues. Germline lookup yields CDR1 SGHDT and CDR2 YYEEEE. The CDR3 reads CASSLEGGTGSHNEQFF. For the CDR3, the DNA is TGTGCCAGCAGCTTGGAGGGCGGGACAGGGTCACACAATGAGCAGTTCTTC.

The chain's CDR3 is CASSPRTAYNEQFF. CDR3 nucleotides: TGCGCCAGCAGCCCCAGGACAGCTTACAATGAGCAGTTCTTC. V and J are TRBV4-1 and TRBJ2-1, with D perhaps TRBD1 (6 bases). Trimming pared 4 bases from V and 4 bases from J, leaving 11 bases between. Per the germline V gene, CDR1 is MGHRA and CDR2 is YSYEKL. The CDR3 spans 14 residues.

This chain joins TRBV7-9 and TRBJ2-3; 7 nucleotides align to TRBD2. V was clipped by 6 bases and J by 4 bases; unmatched bases: 1. The CDR3 length is 12 residues. CDR1 is SEHNR and CDR2 is FQNEAQ in the germline V gene (reference sequence). This chain's CDR3 is CASSGGADTQYF. CDR3 DNA sequence: TGTGCCAGCAGTGGGGGGGCAGATACGCAGTATTTT.

The rearrangement uses TRBV30 and TRBJ2-3; 10 positions match TRBD1. CDR3 length: 16 amino acids. Germline CDR1 GTSNPN, CDR2 SVGIG (reference sequence). The V gene end was trimmed by 3 bases and the J gene end by 1 base; junction bases not matched to a gene: 7. In DNA, the CDR3 is TGTGCCTGGAGGGGTTTCGGGACAGGGGGCACAGATACGCAGTATTTT. Its protein is CAWRGFGTGGTDTQYF.

The V call is TRBV6-5, the J call TRBJ1-1; weak D call: TRBD1 (6 bases). The CDR3 sequence is 15 residues long. V was shortened by 7 bases and J by 5 bases, with 20 bases between the two germline ends. The germline gives CDR1 MNHEY, CDR2 SVGAGI. The CDR3 sequence is CASIVQAGVWTEAFF. DNA of the CDR3: TGTGCCAGCATCGTGCAGGCAGGGGTATGGACTGAAGCTTTCTTT.

The V gene is TRBV7-3, the J gene TRBJ2-1; D ambiguous. Trimming took off 1 base at V and 2 bases at J, with 6 bases between the two ends. The CDR3 loop spans 14 amino acids. The V gene's germline CDR1 is SGHTA and CDR2 FQGTGA. The CDR3 bases are TGTGCCAGCAGCTTAAACTCCCCCTACAATGAGCAGTTCTTC. The encoded protein is CASSLNSPYNEQFF.

The chain links TRBV4-2 to TRBJ2-1; D gene uncertain. The V gene's germline CDR1 is LGHNA and CDR2 YNFKEQ. Trimming cost V 0 bases and J 1 base, with 7 bases left between them. The CDR3 is 15 residues long. The CDR3 sequence: CASSQDLESYNEQFF. Written as DNA, the CDR3 is TGTGCCAGCAGCCAAGATTTGGAGTCCTACAATGAGCAGTTCTTC.

The chain employs TRBV6-5 and TRBJ1-4; 10 bases match TRBD1. The CDR3 spans 15 residues. The germline V gene has CDR1 MNHEY and CDR2 SVGAGI. J was trimmed by 7 bases and V by 6 bases; bases with no gene match: 8. In DNA form, the CDR3 reads TGTGCCAGCAGACGAGGGGGGACAGGGGTTGAAAAACTGTTTTTT. As protein: CASRRGGTGVEKLFF.